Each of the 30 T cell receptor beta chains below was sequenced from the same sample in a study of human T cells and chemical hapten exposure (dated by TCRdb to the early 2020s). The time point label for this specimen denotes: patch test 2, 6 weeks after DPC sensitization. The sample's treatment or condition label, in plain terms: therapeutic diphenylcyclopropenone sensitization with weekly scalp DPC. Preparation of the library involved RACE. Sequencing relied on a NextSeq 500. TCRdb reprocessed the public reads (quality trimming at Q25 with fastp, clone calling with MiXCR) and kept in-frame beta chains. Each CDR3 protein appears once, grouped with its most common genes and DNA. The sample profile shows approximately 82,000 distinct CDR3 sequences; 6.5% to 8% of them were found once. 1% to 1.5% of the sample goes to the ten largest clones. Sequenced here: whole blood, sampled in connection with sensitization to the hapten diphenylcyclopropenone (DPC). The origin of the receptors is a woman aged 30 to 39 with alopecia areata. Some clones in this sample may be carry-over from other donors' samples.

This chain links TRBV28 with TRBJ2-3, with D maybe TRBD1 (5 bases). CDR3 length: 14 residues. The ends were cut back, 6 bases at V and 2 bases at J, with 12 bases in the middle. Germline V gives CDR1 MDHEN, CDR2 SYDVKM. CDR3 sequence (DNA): TGTGCCAGCAGGGGGCAGTCCACCACAGATACGCAGTATTTT. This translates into CASRGQSTTDTQYF.

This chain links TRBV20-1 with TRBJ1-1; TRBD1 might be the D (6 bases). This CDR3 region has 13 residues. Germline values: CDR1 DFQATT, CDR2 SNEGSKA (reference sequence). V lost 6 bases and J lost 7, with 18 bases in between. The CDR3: CSAPRGRTNEAFF. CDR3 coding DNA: TGCAGTGCGCCACGGGGGCGGACGAATGAAGCTTTCTTT.

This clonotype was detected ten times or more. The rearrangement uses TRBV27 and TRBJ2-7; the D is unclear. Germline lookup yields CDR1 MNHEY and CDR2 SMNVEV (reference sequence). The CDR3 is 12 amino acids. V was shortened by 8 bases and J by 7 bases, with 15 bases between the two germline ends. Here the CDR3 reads CASAAGLGEQYF. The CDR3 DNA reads TGTGCCAGCGCCGCAGGCTTGGGGGAGCAGTACTTC.

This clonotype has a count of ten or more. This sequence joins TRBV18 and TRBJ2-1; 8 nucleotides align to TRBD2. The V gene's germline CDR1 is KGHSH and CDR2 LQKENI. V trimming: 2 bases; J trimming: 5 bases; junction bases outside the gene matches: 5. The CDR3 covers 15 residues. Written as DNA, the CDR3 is TGTGCCAGCTCACCAACTAGCGGAGATAACAATGAGCAGTTCTTC. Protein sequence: CASSPTSGDNNEQFF.

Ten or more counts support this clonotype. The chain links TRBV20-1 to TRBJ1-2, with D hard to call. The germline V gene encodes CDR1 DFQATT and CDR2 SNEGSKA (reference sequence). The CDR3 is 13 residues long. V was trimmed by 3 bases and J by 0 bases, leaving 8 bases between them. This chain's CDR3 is CSASDPSNYGYTF. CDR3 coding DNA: TGCAGTGCTAGTGACCCCTCTAACTATGGCTACACCTTC.

The CDR3 sequence: CASSPSASGFTGELFF. The CDR3 DNA reads TGTGCCAGCAGTCCCTCTGCTAGCGGATTCACCGGGGAGCTGTTTTTT. V gene TRBV12-3 or TRBV12-4 combines with J gene TRBJ2-2; 7 nucleotides line up with TRBD2. The CDR3 totals 16 residues. Trimming took 5 bases from V and 4 from J; bases not matched to a gene: 10.

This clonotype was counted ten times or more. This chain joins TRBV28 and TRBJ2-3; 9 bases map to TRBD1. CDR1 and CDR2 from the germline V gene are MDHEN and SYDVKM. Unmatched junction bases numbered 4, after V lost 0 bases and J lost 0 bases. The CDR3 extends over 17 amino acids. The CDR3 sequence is CASSLWGTGSSTDTQYF. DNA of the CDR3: TGTGCCAGCAGTTTATGGGGGACAGGGAGTAGCACAGATACGCAGTATTTT. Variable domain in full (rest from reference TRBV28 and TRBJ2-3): DVKVTQSSRYLVKRTGEKVFLECVQDMDHENMFWYRQDPGLGLRLIYFSYDVKMKEKGDIPEGYSVSREKKERFSLILESASTNQTSMYLCASSLWGTGSSTDTQYFGPGTRLTVL.

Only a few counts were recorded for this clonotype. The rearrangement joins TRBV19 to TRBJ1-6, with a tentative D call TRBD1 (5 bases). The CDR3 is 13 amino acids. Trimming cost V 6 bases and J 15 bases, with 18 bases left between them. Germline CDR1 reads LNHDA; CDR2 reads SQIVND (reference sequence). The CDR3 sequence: CASSQNAGQVLHF. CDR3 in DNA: TGTGCCAGTAGCCAGAATGCCGGACAAGTCCTCCACTTT.

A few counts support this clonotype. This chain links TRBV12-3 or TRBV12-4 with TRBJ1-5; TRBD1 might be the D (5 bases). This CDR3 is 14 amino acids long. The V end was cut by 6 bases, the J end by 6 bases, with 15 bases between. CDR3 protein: CASSLTGGGQPQHF. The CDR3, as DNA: TGTGCCAGCAGCCTCACTGGGGGTGGTCAGCCCCAGCATTTT.

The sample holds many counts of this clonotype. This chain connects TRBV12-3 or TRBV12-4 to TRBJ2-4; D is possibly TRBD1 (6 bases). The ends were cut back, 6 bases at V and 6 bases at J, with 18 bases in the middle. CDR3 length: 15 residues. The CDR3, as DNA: TGTGCCAGCAGCTTCTATCAGGGGTCGGGAAACATTCAGTACTTC. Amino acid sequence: CASSFYQGSGNIQYF.

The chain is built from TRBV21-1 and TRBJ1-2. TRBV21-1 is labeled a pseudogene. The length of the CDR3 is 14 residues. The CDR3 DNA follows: TGTGCCAGCAGCAAAGAGGGATTGAGCTATGGCTACTCCTTC. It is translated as CASSKEGLSYGYSF.

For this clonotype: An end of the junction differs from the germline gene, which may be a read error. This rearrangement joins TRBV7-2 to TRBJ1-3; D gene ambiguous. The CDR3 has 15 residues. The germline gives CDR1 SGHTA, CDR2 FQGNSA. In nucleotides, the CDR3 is TGTGCCAGCAGGTTAGCGGATAATCCTGGAAACACCATATATTTT. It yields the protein CASRLADNPGNTIYF.

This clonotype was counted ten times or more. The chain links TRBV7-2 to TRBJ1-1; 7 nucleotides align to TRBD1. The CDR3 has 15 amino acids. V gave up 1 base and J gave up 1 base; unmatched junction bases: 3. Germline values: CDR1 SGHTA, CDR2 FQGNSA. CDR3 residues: CASSLGDRRNTEAFF. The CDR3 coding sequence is TGTGCCAGCAGCTTAGGGGACAGACGGAACACTGAAGCTTTCTTT.

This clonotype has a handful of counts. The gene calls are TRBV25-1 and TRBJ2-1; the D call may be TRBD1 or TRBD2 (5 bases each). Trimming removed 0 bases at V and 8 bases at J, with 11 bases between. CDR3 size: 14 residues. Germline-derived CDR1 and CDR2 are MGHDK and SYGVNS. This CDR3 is CASSEYEGLDEQFF. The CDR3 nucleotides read TGTGCCAGCAGTGAATATGAGGGGTTGGATGAGCAGTTCTTC. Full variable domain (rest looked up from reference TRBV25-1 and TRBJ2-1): EADIYQTPRYLVIGTGKKITLECSQTMGHDKMYWYQQDPGMELHLIHYSYGVNSTEKGDLSSESTVSRIRTEHFPLTLESARPSHTSQYLCASSEYEGLDEQFFGPGTRLTVL.

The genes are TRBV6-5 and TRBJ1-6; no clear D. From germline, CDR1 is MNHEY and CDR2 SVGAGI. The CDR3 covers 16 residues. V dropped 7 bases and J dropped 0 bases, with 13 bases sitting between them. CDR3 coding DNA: TGTGCCAGCAACCACTTCACTAGCTCCTATAATTCACCCCTCCACTTT. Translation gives CASNHFTSSYNSPLHF.

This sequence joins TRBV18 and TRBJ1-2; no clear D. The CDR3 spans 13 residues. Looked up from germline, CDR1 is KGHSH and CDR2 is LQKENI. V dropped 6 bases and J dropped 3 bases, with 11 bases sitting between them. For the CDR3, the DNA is TGTGCCAGCTCTCGACGATCATACTATGGCTACACCTTC. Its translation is CASSRRSYYGYTF. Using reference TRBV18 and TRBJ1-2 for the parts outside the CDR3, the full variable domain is NAGVMQNPRHLVRRRGQEARLRCSPMKGHSHVYWYRQLPEEGLKFMVYLQKENIIDESGMPKERFSAEFPKEGPSILRIQQVVRGDSAAYFCASSRRSYYGYTFGSGTRLTVV.

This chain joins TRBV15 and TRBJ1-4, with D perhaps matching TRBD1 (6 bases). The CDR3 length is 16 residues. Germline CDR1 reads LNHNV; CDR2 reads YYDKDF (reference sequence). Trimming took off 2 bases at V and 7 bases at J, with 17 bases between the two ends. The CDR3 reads CATSRYVGGRGEKLFF. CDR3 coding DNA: TGTGCCACCAGCAGATATGTTGGGGGCCGAGGTGAAAAACTGTTTTTT.

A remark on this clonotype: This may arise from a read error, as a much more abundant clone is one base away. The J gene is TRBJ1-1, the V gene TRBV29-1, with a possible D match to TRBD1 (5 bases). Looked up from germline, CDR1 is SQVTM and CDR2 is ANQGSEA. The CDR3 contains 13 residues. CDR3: CGVAGGQNTEAFF. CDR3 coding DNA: TGCGGCGTTGCTGGGGGTCAGAACACTGAAGCTTTCTTT.

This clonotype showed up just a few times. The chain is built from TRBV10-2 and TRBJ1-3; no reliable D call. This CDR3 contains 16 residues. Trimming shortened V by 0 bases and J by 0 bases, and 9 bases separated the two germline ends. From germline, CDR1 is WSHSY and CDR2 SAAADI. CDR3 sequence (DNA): TGCGCCAGCAGTGAGTCTTGGTTCTCCTCTGGAAACACCATATATTTT. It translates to CASSESWFSSGNTIYF.

Here the CDR3 reads CASGLENTGELFF. In nucleotides, the CDR3 is TGTGCCAGCGGGCTCGAGAACACCGGGGAGCTGTTTTTT. V is TRBV2 and J is TRBJ2-2, with no clear D. Germline-derived CDR1 and CDR2 are SNHLY and FYNNEI. CDR3 length: 13 amino acids. Between the trimmed V and J ends, which lost 8 bases and 1 base, there was a span of 8 bases.

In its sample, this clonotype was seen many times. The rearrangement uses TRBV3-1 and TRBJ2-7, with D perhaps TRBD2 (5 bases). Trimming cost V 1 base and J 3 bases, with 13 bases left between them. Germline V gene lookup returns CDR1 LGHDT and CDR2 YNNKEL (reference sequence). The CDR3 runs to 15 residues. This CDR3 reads CASSQVTGSVYEQYF. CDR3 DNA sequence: TGTGCCAGCAGCCAAGTAACGGGTAGCGTCTACGAGCAGTACTTC.

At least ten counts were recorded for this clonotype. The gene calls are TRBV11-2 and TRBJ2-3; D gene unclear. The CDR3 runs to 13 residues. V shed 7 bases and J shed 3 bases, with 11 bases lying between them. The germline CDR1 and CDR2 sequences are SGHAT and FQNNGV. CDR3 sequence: CASTERGTDTQYF. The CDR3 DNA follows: TGTGCCAGCACCGAACGCGGAACAGATACGCAGTATTTT.

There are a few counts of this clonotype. CDR3 protein: CAWRISGASRDTQYF. The CDR3 coding sequence is TGTGCCTGGAGGATCTCGGGGGCCTCACGCGATACGCAGTATTTT. This chain uses TRBV30 with TRBJ2-3, with D perhaps matching TRBD1 or TRBD2 (6 bases each). The CDR3 runs to 15 residues. Germline CDR1 is GTSNPN and CDR2 is SVGIG (reference sequence). V was trimmed by 3 bases and J by 6 bases, leaving 19 bases between them.

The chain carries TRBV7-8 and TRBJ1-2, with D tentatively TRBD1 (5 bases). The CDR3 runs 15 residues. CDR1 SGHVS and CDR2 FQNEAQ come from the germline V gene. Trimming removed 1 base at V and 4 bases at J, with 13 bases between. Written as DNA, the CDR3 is TGTGCCAGCAGCTTAGATTCAGGGTCCCGCTATGGCTACACCTTC. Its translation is CASSLDSGSRYGYTF.

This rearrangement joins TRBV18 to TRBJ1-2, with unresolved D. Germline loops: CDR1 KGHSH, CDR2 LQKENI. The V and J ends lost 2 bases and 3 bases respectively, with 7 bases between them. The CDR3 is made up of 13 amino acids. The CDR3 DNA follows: TGTGCCAGCTCACCAAGCGTAGACTATGGCTACACCTTC. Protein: CASSPSVDYGYTF.

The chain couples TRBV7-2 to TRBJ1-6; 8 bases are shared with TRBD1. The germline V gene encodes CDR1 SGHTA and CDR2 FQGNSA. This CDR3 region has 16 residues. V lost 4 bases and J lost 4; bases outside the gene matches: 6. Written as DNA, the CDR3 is TGTGCCAGCAGCTACCTACAGGGGGAATATAATTCACCCCTCCACTTT. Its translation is CASSYLQGEYNSPLHF.

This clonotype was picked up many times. In nucleotides, the CDR3 is TGTGCCAGCAGCGTAGCTGACGGGGGGTACACTGAAGCTTTCTTT. Its translation: CASSVADGGYTEAFF. V usage is TRBV9 and J usage is TRBJ1-1; TRBD1 is a possible D gene (5 bases). V was trimmed by 0 bases and J by 3 bases, leaving 12 bases between them. This CDR3 spans 15 amino acids. The V gene's germline CDR1 is SGDLS and CDR2 YYNGEE.

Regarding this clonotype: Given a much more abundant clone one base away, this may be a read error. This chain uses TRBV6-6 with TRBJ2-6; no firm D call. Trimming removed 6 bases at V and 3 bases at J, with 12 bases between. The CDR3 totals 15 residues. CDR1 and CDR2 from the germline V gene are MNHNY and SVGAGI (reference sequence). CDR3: CASSTDMVGANVLTF. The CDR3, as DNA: TGTGCCAGCAGCACAGACATGGTTGGGGCCAACGTCCTGACTTTC.

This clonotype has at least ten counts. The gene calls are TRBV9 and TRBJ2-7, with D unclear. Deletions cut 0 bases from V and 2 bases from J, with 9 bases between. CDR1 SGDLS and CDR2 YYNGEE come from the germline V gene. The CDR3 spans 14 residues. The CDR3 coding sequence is TGTGCCAGCAGCGTAGGGGCAGAAGCCTACGAGCAGTACTTC. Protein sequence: CASSVGAEAYEQYF.

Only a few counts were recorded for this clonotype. DNA for the CDR3: TGTGCCAGCAGTTTGTCTAAGAGCAATCAGCCCCAGCATTTT. Protein product: CASSLSKSNQPQHF. The chain recombines TRBV12-3 or TRBV12-4 with TRBJ1-5; D gene ambiguous. Trimming took off 3 bases at V and 1 base at J, with 7 bases between the two ends. This CDR3 has 14 residues.